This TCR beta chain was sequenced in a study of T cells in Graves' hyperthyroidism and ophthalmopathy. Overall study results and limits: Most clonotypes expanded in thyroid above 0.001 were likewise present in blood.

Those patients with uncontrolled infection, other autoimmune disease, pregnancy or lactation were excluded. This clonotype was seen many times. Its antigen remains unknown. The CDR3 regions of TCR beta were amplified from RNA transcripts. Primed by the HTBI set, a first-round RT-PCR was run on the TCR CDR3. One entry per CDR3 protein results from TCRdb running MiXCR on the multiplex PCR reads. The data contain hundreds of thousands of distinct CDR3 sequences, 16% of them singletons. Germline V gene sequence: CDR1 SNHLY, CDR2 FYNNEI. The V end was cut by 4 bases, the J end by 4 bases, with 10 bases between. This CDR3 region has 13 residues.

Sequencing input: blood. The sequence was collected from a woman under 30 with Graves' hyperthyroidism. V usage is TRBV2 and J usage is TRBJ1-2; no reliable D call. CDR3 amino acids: CASSAGRTYGYTF. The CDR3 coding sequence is TGTGCCAGCAGTGCCGGCAGGACCTATGGCTACACCTTC.